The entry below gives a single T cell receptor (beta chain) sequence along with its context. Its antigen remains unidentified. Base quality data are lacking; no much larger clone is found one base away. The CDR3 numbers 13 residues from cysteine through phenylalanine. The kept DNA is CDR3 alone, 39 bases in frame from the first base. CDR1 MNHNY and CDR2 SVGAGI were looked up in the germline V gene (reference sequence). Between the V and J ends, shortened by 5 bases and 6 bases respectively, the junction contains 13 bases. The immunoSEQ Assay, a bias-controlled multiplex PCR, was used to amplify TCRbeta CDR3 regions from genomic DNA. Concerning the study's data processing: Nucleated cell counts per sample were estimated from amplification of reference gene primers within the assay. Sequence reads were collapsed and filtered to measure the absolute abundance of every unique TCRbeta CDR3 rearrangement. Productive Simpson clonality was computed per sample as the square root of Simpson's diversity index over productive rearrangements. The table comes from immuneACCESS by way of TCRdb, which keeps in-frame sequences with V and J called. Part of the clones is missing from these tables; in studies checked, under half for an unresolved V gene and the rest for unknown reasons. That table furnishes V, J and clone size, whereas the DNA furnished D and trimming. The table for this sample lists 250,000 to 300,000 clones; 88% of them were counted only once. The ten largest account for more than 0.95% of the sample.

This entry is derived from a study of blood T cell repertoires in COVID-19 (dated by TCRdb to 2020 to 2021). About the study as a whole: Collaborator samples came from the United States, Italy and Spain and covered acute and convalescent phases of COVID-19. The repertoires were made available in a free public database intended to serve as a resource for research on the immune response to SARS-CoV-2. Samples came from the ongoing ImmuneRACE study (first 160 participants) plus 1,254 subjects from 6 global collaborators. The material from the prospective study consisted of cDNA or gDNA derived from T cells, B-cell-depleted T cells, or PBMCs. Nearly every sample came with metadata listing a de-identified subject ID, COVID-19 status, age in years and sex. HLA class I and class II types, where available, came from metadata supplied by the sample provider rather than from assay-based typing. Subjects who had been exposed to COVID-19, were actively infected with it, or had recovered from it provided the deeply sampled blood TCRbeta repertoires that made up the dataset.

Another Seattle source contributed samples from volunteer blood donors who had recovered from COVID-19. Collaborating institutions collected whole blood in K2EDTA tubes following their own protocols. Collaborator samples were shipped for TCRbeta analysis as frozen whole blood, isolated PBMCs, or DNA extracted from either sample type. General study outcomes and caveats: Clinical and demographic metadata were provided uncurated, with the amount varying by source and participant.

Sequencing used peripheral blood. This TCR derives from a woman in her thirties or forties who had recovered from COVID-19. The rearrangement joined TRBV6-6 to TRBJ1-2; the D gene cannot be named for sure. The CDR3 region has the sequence CASSRRLPDGYTF. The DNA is TGTGCCAGCAGTCGTCGACTCCCCGATGGCTACACCTTC.